The next 12 T cell receptor beta chains were all read from a single sample in a study of T cell responses to AZD1222 COVID-19 vaccine. Here immunoSEQ multiplex PCR was the method, and the copy in TCRdb shows in-frame clones only, minus some. The sample includes about 150,000 clones, around nine tenths of them seen just once. The sequences come from peripheral blood, collected on day 0 of AZD1222 vaccination. The receptors shown here come from an adult in good health.

In this sample, this clone turned up a few times. The V and J genes are TRBV3-1 (or the pseudogene TRBV3-2) and TRBJ1-3, with D unresolved. Germline V gene data show CDR1 as LGHDT and CDR2 as YNNKEL (reference sequence). This CDR3 comprises 15 residues. V was clipped by 1 base and J by 1 base, with 8 bases between them. CDR3 nucleotides: TGTGCCAGCAGCCAAGTTCGGGGATCTGGAAACACCATATATTTT. It translates to CASSQVRGSGNTIYF.

This clone was recorded a few times. The rearrangement uses TRBV7-8 and TRBJ1-2; no clear D gene. CDR3 size: 21 residues. The ends were cut back, 1 base at V and 0 bases at J, with 27 bases in the middle. CDR1 SGHVS and CDR2 FQNEAQ come from the germline V gene. The CDR3 DNA follows: TGTGCCAGCAGCTTAGGGGCCGTCGCTCGGGTCTTTGGGGTGGCTAACTATGGCTACACCTTC. It codes for CASSLGAVARVFGVANYGYTF.

V gene TRBV5-5 combines with J gene TRBJ1-2; 9 nucleotides line up with TRBD1. Germline lookup yields CDR1 SGHKS and CDR2 YYEKEE (reference sequence). Trimming cost V 3 bases and J 8 bases; bases outside gene matches: 11. The CDR3 has 15 amino acids. CDR3 loop: CASSYPGQGQKGYTF. In nucleotides, the CDR3 is TGTGCCAGCAGCTACCCCGGACAGGGGCAGAAGGGCTACACCTTC.

V and J are TRBV19 and TRBJ1-5; D uncertain. CDR1 is LNHDA, CDR2 SQIVND, per germline (reference sequence). This CDR3 is built from 15 residues. V lost 3 bases and J lost 0, with 9 bases in between. The CDR3 bases are TGTGCCAGTAGTATGGGCAGTTATAGCAATCAGCCCCAGCATTTT. Translating it yields CASSMGSYSNQPQHF.

The rearrangement joins TRBV28 to TRBJ1-5; D might be TRBD1 (5 bases). Germline-derived CDR1 and CDR2 are MDHEN and SYDVKM. The V end was cut by 5 bases, the J end by 0 bases, with 14 bases between. The CDR3 has 16 amino acids. Here the CDR3 reads CASSSPRVHSNQPQHF. CDR3 in DNA: TGTGCCAGCAGTAGCCCCAGGGTCCATAGCAATCAGCCCCAGCATTTT.

The chain joins TRBV6-5 to TRBJ1-1, with D possibly matching TRBD1 (5 bases). Deletions cut 0 bases from V and 5 bases from J, with 10 bases between. The germline V gene has CDR1 MNHEY and CDR2 SVGAGI. The CDR3 is 14 residues long. CDR3 coding DNA: TGTGCCAGCAGTTACTCCCCTCAGGGTACTGAAGCTTTCTTT. It encodes CASSYSPQGTEAFF.

The V and J genes are TRBV4-2 and TRBJ2-3; 10 positions agree with TRBD1. The ends lost 1 base at V and 3 bases at J; junction bases unmatched: 1. The CDR3 covers 15 residues. Germline V gene data show CDR1 as LGHNA and CDR2 as YNFKEQ. CDR3 in amino acids: CASSQGQGATDTQYF. CDR3 coding DNA: TGTGCCAGCAGCCAAGGACAGGGGGCTACAGATACGCAGTATTTT.

The rearrangement uses TRBV7-2 and TRBJ2-3, with 8 bases identical to TRBD2. V shed 3 bases, J shed 0 bases, and the junction held 11 bases outside the gene matches. There are 18 residues in the CDR3. Germline V CDR1 and CDR2: SGHTA, FQGNSA. CDR3 sequence (DNA): TGTGCCAGCAGCTTCATGCCGGGACTAGGGACTAGCACAGATACGCAGTATTTT. Protein sequence: CASSFMPGLGTSTDTQYF.

This clone was detected once. This chain joins TRBV5-1 and TRBJ1-2; D call uncertain. The V end was cut by 0 bases, the J end by 4 bases, with 10 bases between. Per the germline V gene, CDR1 is SGHRS and CDR2 is YFSETQ. CDR3 length: 14 residues. The CDR3 spells CASSLAADFYGYTF. CDR3 DNA: TGCGCCAGCAGCTTGGCCGCAGACTTCTATGGCTACACCTTC.

The rearrangement uses TRBV10-3 and TRBJ1-2, with 7 bases that match TRBD1. The ends lost 3 bases at V and 0 bases at J; junction bases unmatched: 4. In germline, CDR1 is ENHRY, CDR2 SYGVKD. This CDR3 spans 15 amino acids. The CDR3 region is CAISDTGQANYGYTF. CDR3 DNA: TGTGCCATCAGTGACACCGGACAGGCTAACTATGGCTACACCTTC.

The chain recombines TRBV5-4 with TRBJ2-2, with TRBD2 identical over 11 bases. The length of the CDR3 is 16 residues. The germline CDR1 and CDR2 sequences are SGHNT and YYREEE (reference sequence). V was pared by 2 bases and J by 7 bases, with 7 bases of the junction left unmatched. CDR3 sequence reads: CASSFTGLAGIGELFF. The CDR3 DNA sequence: TGTGCCAGCAGCTTTACCGGACTAGCGGGTATCGGGGAGCTGTTTTTT.

CDR3 in DNA: TGTGCCAGTAGTATTACGGGACAGGGGTATGGCTACACCTTC. As protein: CASSITGQGYGYTF. The chain carries TRBV19 and TRBJ1-2, with 10 bases that match TRBD1. The length of the CDR3 is 14 residues. Losses at the gene ends were 3 bases for V and 5 bases for J; bases not matched to a gene: 3. Germline loops: CDR1 LNHDA, CDR2 SQIVND (reference sequence). The full variable domain, rest sourced from reference TRBV19 and TRBJ1-2, is DGGITQSPKYLFRKEGQNVTLSCEQNLNHDAMYWYRQDPGQGLRLIYYSQIVNDFQKGDIAEGYSVSREKKESFPLTVTSAQKNPTAFYLCASSITGQGYGYTFGSGTRLTVV.